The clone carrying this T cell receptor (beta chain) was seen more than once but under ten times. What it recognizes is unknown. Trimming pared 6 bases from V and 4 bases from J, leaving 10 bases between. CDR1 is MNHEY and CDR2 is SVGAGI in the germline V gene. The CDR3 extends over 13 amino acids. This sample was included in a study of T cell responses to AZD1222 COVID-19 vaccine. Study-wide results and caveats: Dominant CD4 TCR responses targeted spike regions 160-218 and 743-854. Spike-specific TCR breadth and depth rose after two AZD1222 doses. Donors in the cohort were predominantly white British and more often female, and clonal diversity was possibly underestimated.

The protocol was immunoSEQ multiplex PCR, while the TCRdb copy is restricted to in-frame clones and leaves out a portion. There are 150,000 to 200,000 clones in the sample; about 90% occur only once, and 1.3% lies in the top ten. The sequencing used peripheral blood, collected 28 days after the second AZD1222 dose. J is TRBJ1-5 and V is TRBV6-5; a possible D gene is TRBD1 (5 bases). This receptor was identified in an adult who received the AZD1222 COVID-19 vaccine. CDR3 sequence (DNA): TGTGCCAGCAGAACAGCAGGGAATCAGCCCCAGCATTTT. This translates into CASRTAGNQPQHF.